This T cell receptor beta chain was sequenced in a study of early T cells in non-severe SARS-CoV-2 infection. Individual cDNA molecules received unique molecular identifiers during library preparation. TCRdb reprocessed the 5' RACE reads via MiXCR and lists one record per CDR3 protein. The sample consists of about 64,000 distinct CDR3 sequences, around 13% of them appearing once. CDR1 is MGHRA, CDR2 YSYEKL, per germline. The CDR3 sequence is 15 residues long. Trimming shortened V by 1 base and J by 3 bases, and 10 bases separated the two germline ends. The specimen was whole blood. The sequence derives from an adult who was a healthcare worker with PCR-confirmed SARS-CoV-2 infection or an uninfected control (not recorded which). This chain connects TRBV4-1 to TRBJ1-5; D not certain. The chain's CDR3 is CASSQARGNNQPQHF. CDR3 nucleotides: TGCGCCAGCAGCCAAGCCCGAGGGAACAATCAGCCCCAGCATTTT.